The clone carrying this T cell receptor (beta chain) came up many times. Its antigen is undetermined. This entry belongs to a study of Graves' ophthalmopathy and Graves' hyperthyroidism. Study-level results: The model's prediction of ophthalmopathy progression had 65% to 71% sensitivity and around 72% specificity.

For repertoire sequencing, the TCR beta CDR3 regions were amplified from RNA transcripts. First-round RT-PCR employed HTBI primers, with a second-round multiplex PCR after it. TCRdb re-analysed the multiplex PCR reads in MiXCR, keeping a single row per CDR3 protein. The table shows under 250,000 distinct CDR3 sequences, with approximately 28% occurring only once. Per the germline V gene, CDR1 is SQVTM and CDR2 is ANQGSEA. V lost 4 bases and J 1 base, leaving 7 bases between the germline ends. The CDR3 has 12 residues. The sample was peripheral blood. The receptor was derived from a man aged 45 to 65 with Graves' ophthalmopathy. V and J are TRBV29-1 and TRBJ1-1; D remains unclear. For the CDR3, the DNA is TGCAGCGTTGTTAGGAAGAACACTGAAGCTTTCTTT. This translates into CSVVRKNTEAFF.